These T cell receptor beta chains were read from a single sample in a study of OX40 agonist ivuxolimab in advanced cancers. Profiled with immunoSEQ multiplex PCR; TCRdb holds only in-frame clones, not every one. The sample lists about 86,000 clones; 91% were seen once. The sequencing used CD4+ or CD8+ T cells sorted from blood, collected in a trial of the OX40 agonist ivuxolimab. All receptors derive from an adult with an advanced solid tumor such as melanoma, head and neck, liver or kidney cancer. Both conserved end residues are part of each CDR3. Fields, in order: J gene, clone size, D gene, V gene, CDR3 DNA, CDR3 protein. D genes are given only for firm matches. Where a row states a size, it is once, few, many or the class of an expanded clone; other rows omit it.

TRBJ2-1 NA TRBD2 TRBV7-3 TGTGCCAGCAGCCATCAGACTAGCGGGAGCTCCTACAATGAGCAGTTCTTC CASSHQTSGSSYNEQFF
TRBJ1-1 NA NA TRBV30 TGTGCCTGGGGACCCAGCGACGAAGCTTTCTTT CAWGPSDEAFF
TRBJ1-2 NA TRBD1 TRBV28 TGTGCCAGCAGTCTGGGCCCGGTACAGGGGGATGGCTACACCTTC CASSLGPVQGDGYTF
TRBJ2-5 NA TRBD2 TRBV4-1 TGCGCCAGCAGCCAAGGCGGGGGGATACGAGAGACCCAGTACTTC CASSQGGGIRETQYF
TRBJ2-7 NA NA TRBV6-5 TGTGCCACCGGGAGGGGGCGCGACGAGCAGTACTTC CATGRGRDEQYF
TRBJ2-3 NA TRBD1 TRBV29-1 TGCAGCGTTCCTTCCGGGCAGGGGGCTACAGATACGCAGTATTTT CSVPSGQGATDTQYF
TRBJ2-1 NA TRBD2 TRBV10-3 TGTGCCATCAATGTAGATGGACTAGAGGCCTTCAATGAGCAGTTCTTC CAINVDGLEAFNEQFF
TRBJ2-7 few TRBD1 TRBV19 TGTGCCAGTAGTATCCAGGGGGCTTACGAGCAGTACTTC CASSIQGAYEQYF
TRBJ1-4 NA NA TRBV7-8 TGTGCCAGCAGCCCCCGCCGGGATGGGGCGAAGGAAAAACTGTTTTTT CASSPRRDGAKEKLFF
TRBJ1-3 NA NA TRBV5-4 TGTGCCAGCAGCTTTGGAACAATCTCTGGAAACACCATATATTTT CASSFGTISGNTIYF
TRBJ1-1 NA NA TRBV30 TGTGCCTGGATGGCCGAGAGGGCGAACACTGAAGCTTTCTTT CAWMAERANTEAFF
TRBJ2-7 once TRBD2 TRBV27 TGTGCCAGCAGTTCACTAGCGGCAAGCTCCTACGAGCAGTACTTC CASSSLAASSYEQYF
TRBJ2-7 NA TRBD1 TRBV29-1 TGCAGCGTTGAGACGGGACAGGGTTACGAGCAGTACTTC CSVETGQGYEQYF
TRBJ2-5 NA TRBD2 TRBV5-4 TGTGCCAGCAGCTTGTGGGGGGGACAGACCCAGTACTTC CASSLWGGQTQYF
TRBJ2-5 NA TRBD2 TRBV30 TGTGCCTGGAGTGGGCTAGCGGGTGAGACCCAGTACTTC CAWSGLAGETQYF
TRBJ1-1 NA NA TRBV2 TGTGCCAGCCCTGTGGTCGGTGGTGAAGCTTTCTTT CASPVVGGEAFF
TRBJ2-7 NA TRBD1 TRBV18 TGTGCCAGCTCACGCCCGGGACAGGGTTCCTACGAGCAGTACTTC CASSRPGQGSYEQYF
TRBJ1-1 NA TRBD1 TRBV5-1 TGCGCCAGCAGCTTCGGGACAGACACTGAAGCTTTCTTT CASSFGTDTEAFF
TRBJ2-2 NA TRBD1 TRBV19 TGTGCCAGTAGATATCGGACAGGGAGGAACACCGGGGAGCTGTTTTTT CASRYRTGRNTGELFF
TRBJ1-3 NA TRBD1 TRBV6-6 TGTGCCAGCACTTCAACACAGGGGCCCCTTGGGAACACCATATATTTT CASTSTQGPLGNTIYF
TRBJ2-5 NA TRBD1 TRBV6-5 TGTGCCAGCAGGGCCGGGACAGGGGGCTTAGAGACCCAGTACTTC CASRAGTGGLETQYF
TRBJ2-3 NA NA TRBV27 TGTGCCAGCAGACCCAGTTCCGATACGCAGTATTTT CASRPSSDTQYF
TRBJ2-7 NA NA TRBV9 TGTGCCAGCAGCGTAGATGGCGGCTCCTACGAGCAGTACTTC CASSVDGGSYEQYF
TRBJ2-7 NA NA TRBV10-1 TGCGCCAGCTCAAGGGGGGTCGGTGAGCAGTACTTC CASSRGVGEQYF
TRBJ2-7 NA NA TRBV27 TGTGCCAGCAGTATGACCGGGACCTGGAGCTCCTACGAGCAGTACTTC CASSMTGTWSSYEQYF
TRBJ2-1 NA NA TRBV6-1 TGTGCCAGCTTCAGTGTTTTATACAATGAGCAGTTCTTC CASFSVLYNEQFF
TRBJ2-2 NA NA TRBV5-1 TGCGCCAGCAGCTTTAGGACGGAAGCCGGGGAGCTGTTTTTT CASSFRTEAGELFF
TRBJ2-7 once NA TRBV7-9 TGTGCCAGCAGCCCGGGCGGGTTCTACGAGCAGTACTTC CASSPGGFYEQYF
TRBJ1-3 NA NA TRBV19 TGTGCCAGTAGTCTTCCCCGCTCTGGAAACACCATATATTTT CASSLPRSGNTIYF
TRBJ2-7 NA NA TRBV5-1 TGCGCCAGCAGCTTGGTCTCAGGGGCCCACGGTGGGCAGTACTTC CASSLVSGAHGGQYF
TRBJ1-1 NA NA TRBV5-1 TGCGCCAGCAGCAGCGCAAGGAACACTGAAGCTTTCTTT CASSSARNTEAFF
TRBJ2-7 NA NA TRBV21-1 TGTGCCAGCAGCATCAGATCCTACGAGCAGTACTTC CASSIRSYEQYF
TRBJ1-3 NA NA TRBV11-2 TGTGCCAGCAGCTTACAGGTCGGGGTCAACACCATATATTTT CASSLQVGVNTIYF
TRBJ1-4 once NA TRBV2 TGTGCCAGCAGTGGGACAGCCCTGCTTATCCGAAATGAAAAACTGTTTTTT CASSGTALLIRNEKLFF
TRBJ1-1 NA NA TRBV5-1 TGCGCCAGCAGCTTGGCAGGGGACACTGAAGCTTTCTTT CASSLAGDTEAFF
TRBJ2-2 NA NA TRBV19 TGTGCCAGTAAGAGGACACGGAACACCGGGGAGCTGTTTTTT CASKRTRNTGELFF
TRBJ1-5 NA NA TRBV19 TGTGCCAGTAGTTATAGCAATCAGCCCCAGCATTTT CASSYSNQPQHF
TRBJ1-3 once NA TRBV16 TGTGCCAGCAGCCAATTCAGTTCAGGTTCGAACTCTGGAAACACCATATATTTT CASSQFSSGSNSGNTIYF
TRBJ2-7 once TRBD1 TRBV4-2 TGTGCCAGCAGCCAGCCCCGGGACAGGGGTTCCTACGAGCAGTACTTC CASSQPRDRGSYEQYF
TRBJ2-7 NA NA TRBV9 TGTGCCAGCAGCACAGATGTGGACTACGAGCAGTACTTC CASSTDVDYEQYF
TRBJ2-2 NA NA TRBV4-1 TGCGCCAGCAGCCACCACCCGGATCCGGGAATAGGGACCGGGGAGCTGTTTTTT CASSHHPDPGIGTGELFF
TRBJ2-5 NA NA TRBV28 TGTGCCAGCAGTACACCCCTAGGGGAAGAGACCCAGTACTTC CASSTPLGEETQYF
TRBJ2-5 NA NA TRBV5-1 TGCGCCAGCAGCTCTGGGTGGTGGGAGACCCAGTACTTC CASSSGWWETQYF
TRBJ2-6 NA NA TRBV30 TGTGCCTGGAGTTCGGGGGAGCAGGATGGGGCCAACGTCCTGACTTTC CAWSSGEQDGANVLTF
TRBJ1-5 NA TRBD1 TRBV4-1 TGCGCCAGCAGCCAAGTGCCCAGGGGGCATCAGCCCCAGCATTTT CASSQVPRGHQPQHF
TRBJ2-5 NA TRBD2 TRBV7-3 TGTGCCAGCAGCTTAGGACCTCCGGGGGCGGGAGGGCAAGAGACCCAGTACTTC CASSLGPPGAGGQETQYF
TRBJ2-1 NA NA TRBV28 TGTGCCAGCAGTTTTCCAGGGTCTAATGAGCAGTTCTTC CASSFPGSNEQFF